This T cell receptor beta chain comes out of a study of T cells after yellow fever vaccination. Germline CDR1 reads ENHRY; CDR2 reads SYGVKD. The CDR3 sequence is 13 residues long. Trimming pared 5 bases from V and 5 bases from J, leaving 12 bases between. MiXCR, applied by TCRdb to the 5' RACE reads, yields one record per CDR3 protein. The sample contains a few hundred thousand distinct CDR3 sequences, 8.1% of which appear only once. This clonotype was counted a few times. The sequences come from PBMCs, collected roughly 47 days after the first yellow fever vaccination. This receptor was identified in a man in his late teens or twenties who received the YFV17D yellow fever vaccine. The chain couples TRBV10-3 to TRBJ2-5; D call uncertain. CDR3 loop: CAISPNPLETQYF. The CDR3 DNA sequence: TGTGCCATCAGTCCCAATCCACTGGAGACCCAGTACTTC.